This record covers a single T cell receptor (beta chain). The antigen remains undetermined. Other DNA sequences in this specimen translate into the identical CDR3. The nonmyeloablative bone marrow transplants came from related graft donors, with transient mixed chimerism. This specimen belongs to a study of Tregs in tolerant kidney transplant recipients. Study conclusions and caveats: Changing PCR primers prevented nucleotide comparison between some patients' samples. Biological reproducibility was not directly addressed in this study. Validation in larger populations is needed because few patients were studied.

Trimming removed 1 base from V and 4 bases from J, with 20 bases in between. The CDR3 is 17 amino acids. Germline values: CDR1 SGHAT, CDR2 FQNNGV. Only in-frame clones appear in the TCRdb table, and some are missing; sequencing was by immunoSEQ multiplex PCR. The sample contains tens of thousands of clones, 93% of which appear only once. The source material was CD4+ T cells from blood (PBMCs), sampled 12 months after the transplant. The TCR sequence derives from a human patient who received a combined kidney and bone marrow transplant. Some T cells could come from the graft donor. This rearrangement joins TRBV11-2 to TRBJ2-7; weak D call: TRBD2 (5 bases). The CDR3 protein is CASSLVGSWASLYEQYF. CDR3 nucleotides: TGTGCCAGCAGCTTAGTTGGATCTTGGGCTAGCCTTTACGAGCAGTACTTC. Based on the CDR3 plus reference TRBV11-2 and TRBJ2-7, the full variable domain is EAGVAQSPRYKIIEKRQSVAFWCNPISGHATLYWYQQILGQGPKLLIQFQNNGVVDDSQLPKDRFSAERLKGVDSTLKIQPAKLEDSAVYLCASSLVGSWASLYEQYFGPGTRLTVT.